This TCR beta chain derives from a study of T cell responses to AZD1222 COVID-19 vaccine. Study-wide points: Increased Spike-specific TCR breadth and depth were observed after two AZD1222 doses. The CD4 TCRs associated with vaccination extended across spike and predominated at 160-218 and 743-854.

With respect to this clone: The antigen remains undetermined.

The protocol was immunoSEQ multiplex PCR, while the TCRdb copy is restricted to in-frame clones and leaves out a portion. The table lists under 200,000 clones, approximately 92% of them singletons. The germline V gene encodes CDR1 SGHRS and CDR2 YFSETQ. The V end was cut by 4 bases, the J end by 1 base, with 8 bases between. CDR3 length equals 13 residues. This receptor was obtained from an adult who received the MenACWY meningococcal vaccine as a control. The chain combines TRBV5-1 with TRBJ1-1, with D possibly matching TRBD1 (5 bases). Sequenced here: peripheral blood, sampled 28 days after the second dose of the MenACWY control vaccine. The CDR3 sequence is CASSPQGNTEAFF. As DNA, the CDR3 is TGCGCCAGCAGCCCCCAGGGGAACACTGAAGCTTTCTTT.